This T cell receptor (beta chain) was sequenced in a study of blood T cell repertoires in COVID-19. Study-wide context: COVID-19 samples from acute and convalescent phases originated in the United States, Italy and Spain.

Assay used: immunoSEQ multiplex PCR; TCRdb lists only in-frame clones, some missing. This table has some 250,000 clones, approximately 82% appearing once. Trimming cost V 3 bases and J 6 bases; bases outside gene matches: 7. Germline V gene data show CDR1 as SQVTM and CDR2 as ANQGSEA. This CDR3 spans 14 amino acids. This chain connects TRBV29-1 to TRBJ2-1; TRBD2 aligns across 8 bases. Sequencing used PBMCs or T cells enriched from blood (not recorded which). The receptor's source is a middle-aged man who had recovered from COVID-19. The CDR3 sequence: CSVEPGLGRNEQFF. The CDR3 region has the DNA TGCAGCGTTGAGCCGGGACTAGGCCGCAATGAGCAGTTCTTC.